Below are 2 T cell receptor beta chains sequenced from a single sample in a study of T cells after yellow fever vaccination. TCRdb re-analysed the 5' RACE reads in MiXCR, keeping a single row per CDR3 protein. The table lists 300,000 to 350,000 distinct CDR3 sequences, roughly 8.4% of them singletons, with 17% in the top ten. The material was PBMCs, obtained roughly seven weeks after the first yellow fever vaccination. The receptor source for this set is a man aged 18 to 29 who received the YFV17D yellow fever vaccine.

V is TRBV18 and J is TRBJ2-1, with D possibly matching TRBD1 (6 bases). Per germline, CDR1 KGHSH and CDR2 LQKENI. Trimming pared 2 bases from V and 4 bases from J, leaving 15 bases between. The CDR3 has 16 amino acids. The DNA for the CDR3 is TGTGCCAGCTCACCATATACAGGGACACTATACAATGAGCAGTTCTTC. Protein: CASSPYTGTLYNEQFF. The full variable domain, in which reference TRBV18 and TRBJ2-1 provide the parts outside the CDR3, is NAGVMQNPRHLVRRRGQEARLRCSPMKGHSHVYWYRQLPEEGLKFMVYLQKENIIDESGMPKERFSAEFPKEGPSILRIQQVVRGDSAAYFCASSPYTGTLYNEQFFGPGTRLTVL.

This clonotype was seen at least ten times. The chain couples TRBV7-6 to TRBJ2-1; 11 nucleotides agree with TRBD1. The CDR3 contains 16 residues. V dropped 2 bases and J dropped 3; count of bases not matched to a gene: 3. Looked up from germline, CDR1 is SGHVS and CDR2 is FNYEAQ. The CDR3 bases are TGTGCCAGCAGCTTACCCGGGACAGGGGGCTACAATGAGCAGTTCTTC. The encoded protein is CASSLPGTGGYNEQFF.